This T cell receptor (beta chain) was captured by sequencing in a study of T cell responses to AZD1222 COVID-19 vaccine. Broader study findings: Females made up more of the donors, who were largely white British, and clonal diversity may have come out too low.

Per the germline V gene, CDR1 is SGHTA and CDR2 is FQGTGA. The CDR3 spans 17 residues. V gave up 1 base and J gave up 1 base; unmatched junction bases: 6. Comment on this clone: Its antigen is unknown.

Method: immunoSEQ multiplex PCR; TCRdb's copy keeps in-frame clones and lacks some. The sample consists of about 150,000 clones, about 90% of them appearing once. This receptor was taken from an adult who received the AZD1222 COVID-19 vaccine. The V call is TRBV7-3, the J call TRBJ2-2; 7 nucleotides match TRBD2. The sample in question was peripheral blood, obtained 28 days after the second AZD1222 dose. CDR3 nucleotides: TGTGCCAGCAGCTTAAAGGCTAGCGGCGTGAACACCGGGGAGCTGTTTTTT. Translating gives CASSLKASGVNTGELFF.